The 18 T cell receptor beta chains in this list originate from one sample, sequenced in a study of blood T cell repertoires in COVID-19. The data were produced by immunoSEQ multiplex PCR, yet TCRdb's version contains in-frame clones alone and is incomplete. The table has roughly 84,000 clones, more than 80% seen once. Sequences were obtained from peripheral blood. All receptors come from a woman of 80 years or more with acute or convalescent COVID-19.

The chain has TRBV10-1 and TRBJ2-6, with 9 bases that match TRBD1. The germline V gene encodes CDR1 WNHNN and CDR2 SYGVQD (reference sequence). J lost 4 bases, V lost 8 bases, and 9 bases had no gene match. This CDR3 spans 16 amino acids. In DNA, the CDR3 is TGCGCCAGCGGCTCGGGACAGGGTGCCGGGGCCAACGTCCTGACTTTC. Its protein is CASGSGQGAGANVLTF.

This clone was seen a handful of times. The chain uses TRBV6-1 and TRBJ1-2; TRBD1 might be the D (5 bases). Germline V gives CDR1 MNHNS, CDR2 SASEGT. CDR3 length: 14 amino acids. V gave up 0 bases and J gave up 4 bases, with 9 bases separating them. The CDR3 spells CASSEALGGYGYTF. CDR3 nucleotides: TGTGCCAGCAGTGAAGCTCTGGGGGGCTATGGCTACACCTTC.

V and J are TRBV5-4 and TRBJ2-3; a weak D match, TRBD2 (6 bases). The CDR3 sequence is 15 residues long. Trimming removed 4 bases at V and 1 base at J, with 13 bases between. Looked up from germline, CDR1 is SGHNT and CDR2 is YYREEE (reference sequence). The CDR3, as DNA: TGTGCCAGCAGCAGACGGGACTCGGGCACAGATACGCAGTATTTT. Amino acids: CASSRRDSGTDTQYF. Using reference TRBV5-4 and TRBJ2-3 for the parts outside the CDR3, the full variable domain is ETGVTQSPTHLIKTRGQQVTLRCSSQSGHNTVSWYQQALGQGPQFIFQYYREEENGRGNFPPRFSGLQFPNYSSELNVNALELDDSALYLCASSRRDSGTDTQYFGPGTRLTVL.

The J gene is TRBJ2-5, the V gene TRBV2, with D possibly matching TRBD2 (5 bases). This CDR3 contains 14 residues. Germline CDR1 reads SNHLY; CDR2 reads FYNNEI. V lost 4 bases and J lost 0, with 9 bases in between. In DNA form, the CDR3 reads TGTGCCAGCAGTGCCCAGCGGAACCAAGAGACCCAGTACTTC. It is translated as CASSAQRNQETQYF.

The chain joins TRBV3-1 (or the pseudogene TRBV3-2) to TRBJ2-7, with D hard to call. The CDR3 has 15 amino acids. Trimming took off 0 bases at V and 0 bases at J, with 9 bases between the two ends. The germline V gene has CDR1 LGHDT and CDR2 YNNKEL (reference sequence). The CDR3 loop is CASSQDVTFSYEQYF. CDR3 bases: TGTGCCAGCAGCCAAGATGTGACTTTCTCCTACGAGCAGTACTTC.

The chain recombines TRBV19 with TRBJ1-1; D gene uncertain. The CDR3 has 13 residues. Per germline, CDR1 LNHDA and CDR2 SQIVND (reference sequence). V lost 6 bases and J 11 bases, leaving 19 bases between the germline ends. The CDR3 nucleotides are TGTGCCAGTAGCCCAAGTCAGCACTGGCGGGCTTTCTTT. Translated: CASSPSQHWRAFF. Full variable domain (remainder filled in from reference TRBV19 and TRBJ1-1): DGGITQSPKYLFRKEGQNVTLSCEQNLNHDAMYWYRQDPGQGLRLIYYSQIVNDFQKGDIAEGYSVSREKKESFPLTVTSAQKNPTAFYLCASSPSQHWRAFFGQGTRLTVV.

This clone showed up just a few times. This chain joins TRBV6-5 and TRBJ1-1; D gene uncertain. Trimming shortened V by 7 bases and J by 1 base, and 10 bases separated the two germline ends. There are 13 residues in the CDR3. Germline values: CDR1 MNHEY, CDR2 SVGAGI. Here the CDR3 reads CASKAEGNTEAFF. The CDR3 DNA reads TGTGCCAGCAAGGCGGAAGGGAACACTGAAGCTTTCTTT.

This sequence joins TRBV11-2 and TRBJ2-2; 7 positions match TRBD1. Trimming at V came to 4 bases and at J to 6 bases, leaving 5 bases not matched to a gene. Germline V gene lookup returns CDR1 SGHAT and CDR2 FQNNGV. This CDR3 is 14 amino acids long. DNA of the CDR3: TGTGCCAGCAGCTACAGCAGGGGGTCCGGGGAGCTGTTTTTT. This sequence encodes CASSYSRGSGELFF.

The V call is TRBV6-4, the J call TRBJ2-3, with 9 positions matching TRBD1. There are 15 residues in the CDR3. Looked up from germline, CDR1 is MRHNA and CDR2 is SNTAGT. Trimming cost V 7 bases and J 0 bases; bases outside gene matches: 5. In DNA, the CDR3 is TGTGCCAGCAAGCGGGACAGGGCTAGCACAGATACGCAGTATTTT. Translation gives CASKRDRASTDTQYF.

The J gene is TRBJ2-3, the V gene TRBV11-3; D perhaps matches TRBD1 (5 bases). Germline V gene sequence: CDR1 SGHNT, CDR2 YENEEA. The CDR3 consists of 13 residues. Trimming took 4 bases from V and 6 from J, leaving 11 bases between them. CDR3 DNA sequence: TGTGCCAGCAGCTCCCAGGGTGTCGATACGCAGTATTTT. Its protein product is CASSSQGVDTQYF.

This clone was observed once. The V gene is TRBV7-8, the J gene TRBJ1-1, with unresolved D. The CDR3 consists of 15 residues. V gave up 3 bases and J gave up 1 base, with 12 bases separating them. The germline V gene encodes CDR1 SGHVS and CDR2 FQNEAQ. CDR3 protein: CASSFRGSRNTEAFF. The CDR3 DNA is TGTGCCAGCAGCTTTCGAGGGTCGAGGAACACTGAAGCTTTCTTT.

The J gene is TRBJ2-3, the V gene TRBV7-9; D remains unclear. Germline V gene data show CDR1 as SEHNR and CDR2 as FQNEAQ (reference sequence). V lost 4 bases and J 3 bases, leaving 11 bases between the germline ends. This CDR3 contains 14 residues. The CDR3 nucleotides are TGTGCCAGCAGCTCCCATATTCGGACAGATACGCAGTATTTT. Translation: CASSSHIRTDTQYF. Using reference TRBV7-9 and TRBJ2-3 for the parts outside the CDR3, the full variable domain is DTGVSQNPRHKITKRGQNVTFRCDPISEHNRLYWYRQTLGQGPEFLTYFQNEAQLEKSRLLSDRFSAERPKGSFSTLEIQRTEQGDSAMYLCASSSHIRTDTQYFGPGTRLTVL.

This chain joins TRBV5-4 and TRBJ2-7; D is uncertain. The germline V and J ends were trimmed by 3 bases and 3 bases, with 10 bases remaining between them. The CDR3 totals 13 residues. Germline V gives CDR1 SGHNT, CDR2 YYREEE (reference sequence). The CDR3 DNA sequence: TGTGCCAGCAGCTGGTACGGAGTCTACGAGCAGTACTTC. Translation gives CASSWYGVYEQYF.

CDR3 bases: TGTGCCAGTAGTGAGATAGCGGGGAAGTACTTC. Its protein product is CASSEIAGKYF. J is TRBJ2-7 and V is TRBV19; TRBD2 matches at 8 bases. The CDR3 consists of 11 residues. J lost 11 bases, V lost 5 bases, and 5 bases had no gene match. Germline CDR1 and CDR2: LNHDA and SQIVND (reference sequence).

J is TRBJ1-5 and V is TRBV24-1; D unresolved. V was shortened by 3 bases and J by 2 bases, with 16 bases between the two germline ends. The germline V gene encodes CDR1 KGHDR and CDR2 SFDVKD. The CDR3 is 17 amino acids. The CDR3, as DNA: TGTGCCACCAGTGATCCCCGGACTAGCCCCCGCAATCAGCCCCAGCATTTT. Its protein is CATSDPRTSPRNQPQHF.

The J gene is TRBJ1-6, the V gene TRBV19; D perhaps matches TRBD1 (5 bases). The germline V gene has CDR1 LNHDA and CDR2 SQIVND (reference sequence). The V gene lost 7 bases and the J gene lost 11 bases, with 15 bases spanning the gap. The CDR3 has 13 residues. The CDR3: CASKAPGSPPLHF. CDR3 DNA sequence: TGTGCCAGTAAAGCGCCAGGGTCACCACCCCTCCACTTT.

The chain recombines TRBV6-4 with TRBJ2-3; 7 bases align to TRBD1. The CDR3 covers 14 residues. Germline CDR1 MRHNA, CDR2 SNTAGT. J lost 6 bases, V lost 4 bases, and 7 bases had no gene match. The CDR3 protein is CASSARRGPDTQYF. DNA for the CDR3: TGTGCCAGCAGTGCCCGTAGGGGGCCTGATACGCAGTATTTT.

As concerns this clone: One end of the junction is discordant with germline, which a read error may explain. J is TRBJ2-3 and V is TRBV5-1; D is possibly TRBD2 (5 bases). CDR3 size: 15 residues. Germline CDR1 is SGHRS and CDR2 is YFSETQ. CDR3 residues: CASRLAVGGTDTQYF. The CDR3 DNA is TGCGCCAGCAGATTGGCGGTCGGCGGGACAGATACGCAGTATTTT.